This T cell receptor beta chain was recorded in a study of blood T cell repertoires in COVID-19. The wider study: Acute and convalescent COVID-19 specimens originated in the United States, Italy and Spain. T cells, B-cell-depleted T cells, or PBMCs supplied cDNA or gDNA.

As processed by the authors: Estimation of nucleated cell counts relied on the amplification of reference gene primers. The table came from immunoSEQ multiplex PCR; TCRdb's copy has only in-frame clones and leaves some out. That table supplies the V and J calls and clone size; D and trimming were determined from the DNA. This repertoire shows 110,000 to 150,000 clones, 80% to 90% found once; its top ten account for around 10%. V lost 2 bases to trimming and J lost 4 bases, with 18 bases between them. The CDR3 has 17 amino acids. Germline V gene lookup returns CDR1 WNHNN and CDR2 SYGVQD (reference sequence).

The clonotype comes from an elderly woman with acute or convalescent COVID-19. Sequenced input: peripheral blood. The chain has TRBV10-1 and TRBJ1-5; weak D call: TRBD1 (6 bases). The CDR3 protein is CASSEALQGGGNQPQHF. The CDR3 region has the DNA TGCGCCAGCAGTGAGGCCTTACAGGGAGGGGGAAATCAGCCCCAGCATTTT.